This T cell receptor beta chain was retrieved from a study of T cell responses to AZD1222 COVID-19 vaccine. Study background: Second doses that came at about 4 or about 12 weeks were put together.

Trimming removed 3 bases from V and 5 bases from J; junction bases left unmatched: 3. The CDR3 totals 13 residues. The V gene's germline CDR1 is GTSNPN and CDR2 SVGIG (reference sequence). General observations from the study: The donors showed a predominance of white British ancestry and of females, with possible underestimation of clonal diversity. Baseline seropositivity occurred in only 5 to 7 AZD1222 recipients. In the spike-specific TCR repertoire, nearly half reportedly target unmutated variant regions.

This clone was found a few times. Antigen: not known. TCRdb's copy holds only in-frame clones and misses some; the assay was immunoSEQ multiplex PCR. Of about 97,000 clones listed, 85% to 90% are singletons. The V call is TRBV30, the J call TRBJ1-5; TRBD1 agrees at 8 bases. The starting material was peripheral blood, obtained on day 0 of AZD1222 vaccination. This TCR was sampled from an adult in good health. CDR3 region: CAWSDRGDQPQHF. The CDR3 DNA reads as TGTGCCTGGAGCGACAGGGGCGATCAGCCCCAGCATTTT.